The rows below give T cell receptor beta chains drawn from one sample of a study of CD8+ T cells in alopecia areata. TCRdb's copy holds only in-frame clones and misses some; the assay was immunoSEQ multiplex PCR. The sample holds more than 130,000 clones, 80% to 90% seen once. The material sequenced was CD8+ T cells sorted from blood, taken at week 4, from a patient treated with tofacitinib. The receptors stem from a human donor with alopecia areata. The CDR3 runs from the conserved cysteine through the conserved F or W. The D gene is left open where the match is weak. Only some rows state a clone size, as once, few, many or a class for expanded clones.

abundance	d_gene	v_gene	j_gene	CDR3aa	CDR3nt
few	TRBD2	TRBV5-5	TRBJ2-1	CASSLTGGEYNEQFF	TGTGCCAGCAGCTTAACTGGGGGGGAATACAATGAGCAGTTCTTC
.	.	TRBV10-3	TRBJ1-2	CAISETGTVYGYTF	TGTGCCATCAGTGAGACCGGGACGGTCTATGGCTACACCTTC
.	TRBD2	TRBV9	TRBJ2-5	CASSLRPLAGPETQYF	TGTGCCAGCAGCTTGAGACCCCTAGCGGGGCCAGAGACCCAGTACTTC
.	.	TRBV6-9	TRBJ2-5	CASSDRDSEETQYF	TGTGCCAGCAGTGACCGGGACTCCGAAGAGACCCAGTACTTC
.	TRBD2	TRBV29-1	TRBJ2-5	CSVEDYQSPSGEGVTQYF	TGCAGCGTTGAAGATTATCAATCCCCTAGCGGGGAGGGGGTGACCCAGTACTTC
.	TRBD2	TRBV7-3	TRBJ2-3	CASSPLAGSTDTQYF	TGTGCCAGCAGCCCATTAGCGGGGTCCACAGATACGCAGTATTTT
.	.	TRBV19	TRBJ1-5	CASSNFLVQPQHF	TGTGCCAGTAGTAATTTTTTAGTTCAGCCCCAGCATTTT
.	.	TRBV29-1	TRBJ2-3	CSVFRGIGTDTQYF	TGCAGCGTCTTCAGGGGTATAGGCACAGATACGCAGTATTTT
once	TRBD2	TRBV7-8	TRBJ2-7	CASSLAASGADFSYEQYF	TGTGCCAGCAGCTTAGCGGCTAGCGGGGCCGATTTCTCCTACGAGCAGTACTTC
few	.	TRBV4-3	TRBJ2-2	CASSQGRNTGELFF	TGCGCCAGCAGCCAAGGTCGTAACACCGGGGAGCTGTTTTTT
.	.	TRBV29-1	TRBJ1-4	CSVEEYREGYEKLFF	TGCAGCGTTGAAGAGTATCGGGAAGGTTATGAAAAACTGTTTTTT
.	.	TRBV6-6	TRBJ2-5	CASSGVKDPSGETQYF	TGTGCCAGCAGCGGGGTTAAGGACCCTTCCGGGGAGACCCAGTACTTC
.	.	TRBV5-6	TRBJ1-2	CASSSSARTEWYDGYTF	TGTGCCAGCAGCTCGTCTGCTCGGACAGAGTGGTATGATGGCTACACCTTC
.	.	TRBV7-2	TRBJ2-1	CASSPTGRGSYNEQFF	TGTGCCAGCAGCCCGACAGGGAGGGGGTCCTACAATGAGCAGTTCTTC